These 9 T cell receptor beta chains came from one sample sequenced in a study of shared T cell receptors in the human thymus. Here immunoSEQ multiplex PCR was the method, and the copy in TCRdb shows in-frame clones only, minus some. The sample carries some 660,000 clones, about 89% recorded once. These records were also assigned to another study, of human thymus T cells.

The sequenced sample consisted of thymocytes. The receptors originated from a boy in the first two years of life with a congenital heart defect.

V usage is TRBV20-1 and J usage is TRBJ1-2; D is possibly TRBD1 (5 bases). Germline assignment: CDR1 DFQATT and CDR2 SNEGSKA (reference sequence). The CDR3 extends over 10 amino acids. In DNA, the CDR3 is TGCACCAAAGGGGTGGGTGGCTACACCTTC. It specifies CTKGVGGYTF.

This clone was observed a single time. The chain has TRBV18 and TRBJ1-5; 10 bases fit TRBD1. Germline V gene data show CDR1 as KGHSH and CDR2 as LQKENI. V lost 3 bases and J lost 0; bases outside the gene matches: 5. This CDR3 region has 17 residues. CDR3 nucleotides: TGTGCCAGCTCACCGGGACAGGGGAATGGTAGCAATCAGCCCCAGCATTTT. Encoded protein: CASSPGQGNGSNQPQHF.

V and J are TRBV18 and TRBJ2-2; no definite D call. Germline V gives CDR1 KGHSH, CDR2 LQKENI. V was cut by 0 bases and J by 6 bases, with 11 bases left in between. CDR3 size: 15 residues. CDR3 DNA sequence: TGTGCCAGCTCACCACCCAGACCCGGAGCCGGGGAGCTGTTTTTT. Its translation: CASSPPRPGAGELFF.

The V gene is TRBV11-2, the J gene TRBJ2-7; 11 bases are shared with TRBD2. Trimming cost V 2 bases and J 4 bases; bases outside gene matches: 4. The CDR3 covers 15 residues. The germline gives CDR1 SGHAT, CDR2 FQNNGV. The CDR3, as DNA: TGTGCCAGCAGCTTACAAACTAGCGGGAGTTACGAGCAGTACTTC. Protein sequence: CASSLQTSGSYEQYF.

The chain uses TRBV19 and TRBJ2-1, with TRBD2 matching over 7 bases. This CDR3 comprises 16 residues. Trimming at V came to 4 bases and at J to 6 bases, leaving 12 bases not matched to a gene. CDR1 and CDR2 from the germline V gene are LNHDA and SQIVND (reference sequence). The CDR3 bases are TGTGCCAGTAGTAGCTGGGGCGGGAGAGAAATCAATGAGCAGTTCTTC. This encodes CASSSWGGREINEQFF.

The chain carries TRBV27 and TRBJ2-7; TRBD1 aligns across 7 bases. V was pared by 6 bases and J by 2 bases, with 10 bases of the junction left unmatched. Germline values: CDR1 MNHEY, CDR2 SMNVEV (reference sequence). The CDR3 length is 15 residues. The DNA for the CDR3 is TGTGCCAGCAGCCTCGTCAGGGGGATAGCCTACGAGCAGTACTTC. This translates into CASSLVRGIAYEQYF.

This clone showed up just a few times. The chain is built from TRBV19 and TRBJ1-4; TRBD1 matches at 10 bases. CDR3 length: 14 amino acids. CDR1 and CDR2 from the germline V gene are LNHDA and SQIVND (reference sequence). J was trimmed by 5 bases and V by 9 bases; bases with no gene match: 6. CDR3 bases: TGTGCCAGCAGACAGGGGGCTGCGAATGAAAAACTGTTTTTT. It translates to CASRQGAANEKLFF.

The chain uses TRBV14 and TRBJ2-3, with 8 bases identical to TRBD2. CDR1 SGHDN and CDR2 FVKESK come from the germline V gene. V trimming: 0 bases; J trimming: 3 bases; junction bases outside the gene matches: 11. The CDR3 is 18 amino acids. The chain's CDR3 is CASSQDPKAGGRTDTQYF. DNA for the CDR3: TGTGCCAGCAGCCAAGATCCGAAGGCGGGGGGCCGTACAGATACGCAGTATTTT.

This CDR3 is CASCRDSLNSNQPQHF. The CDR3 DNA reads TGTGCCAGCTGTAGGGACAGCCTGAATAGCAATCAGCCCCAGCATTTT. This rearrangement joins TRBV2 to TRBJ1-5; 7 nucleotides match TRBD1. Germline CDR1 is SNHLY and CDR2 is FYNNEI. V was pared by 8 bases and J by 0 bases, with 10 bases of the junction left unmatched. The CDR3 spans 16 residues.